The 31 T cell receptor beta chains listed next were all sequenced from one sample in a study of cytomegalovirus exposure and HLA in healthy donors. A multiplex PCR was run with 60 Vbeta primers and 13 Jbeta primers. Clones were sequenced by immunoSEQ multiplex PCR, and TCRdb holds only the in-frame ones, with some missing. The repertoire has around 140,000 clones, over 60% of them found once; the top ten carry 13%. The source material was PBMCs. These receptors were taken from a man aged 40-49 years in good health and CMV-seropositive.

The chain links TRBV5-1 to TRBJ1-1; tentatively, D is TRBD1 (6 bases). The CDR3 is made up of 15 amino acids. Germline CDR1 SGHRS, CDR2 YFSETQ. V was shortened by 2 bases and J by 3 bases, with 14 bases between the two germline ends. The CDR3 loop is CASSLGQSSYTEAFF. CDR3 DNA sequence: TGCGCCAGCAGCTTAGGACAGTCGTCCTACACTGAAGCTTTCTTT. Combining the CDR3 with reference TRBV5-1 and TRBJ1-1 gives the whole variable domain KAGVTQTPRYLIKTRGQQVTLSCSPISGHRSVSWYQQTPGQGLQFLFEYFSETQRNKGNFPGRFSGRQFSNSRSEMNVSTLELGDSALYLCASSLGQSSYTEAFFGQGTRLTVV.

The chain couples TRBV9 to TRBJ2-2, with 8 bases lining up with TRBD2. The ends lost 2 bases at V and 6 bases at J; junction bases unmatched: 9. This CDR3 has 16 amino acids. In germline, CDR1 is SGDLS, CDR2 YYNGEE. CDR3 in DNA: TGTGCCAGCAGCGTTGGAAGCGGGAGTGAGCCCGGGGAGCTGTTTTTT. Its translation: CASSVGSGSEPGELFF. The whole variable domain, filled in from reference TRBV9 and TRBJ2-2, reads DSGVTQTPKHLITATGQRVTLRCSPRSGDLSVYWYQQSLDQGLQFLIQYYNGEERAKGNILERFSAQQFPDLHSELNLSSLELGDSALYFCASSVGSGSEPGELFFGEGSRLTVL.

The V call is TRBV7-9, the J call TRBJ1-2; no reliable D call. Germline V gene data show CDR1 as SEHNR and CDR2 as FQNEAQ (reference sequence). V lost 1 base and J lost 3, with 6 bases in between. The CDR3 totals 13 residues. The CDR3 reads CASSLGPDYGYTF. CDR3 nucleotide sequence: TGTGCCAGCAGCTTAGGTCCGGACTATGGCTACACCTTC.

This clone was detected once. The chain joins TRBV11-2 to TRBJ2-3; D ambiguous. Deletions cut 1 base from V and 5 bases from J, with 7 bases between. The CDR3 loop spans 13 amino acids. Germline V gene data show CDR1 as SGHAT and CDR2 as FQNNGV. The CDR3, as DNA: TGTGCCAGCAGCTTAGGGGCTGGAGATACGCAGTATTTT. Translated, it gives CASSLGAGDTQYF.

The V call is TRBV4-3, the J call TRBJ2-2; TRBD1 aligns across 7 bases. The CDR3 length is 16 residues. Per the germline V gene, CDR1 is LGHNA and CDR2 is YSLEER. V shed 4 bases, J shed 2 bases, and the junction held 7 bases outside the gene matches. CDR3: CASSRNSGGNTGELFF. DNA for the CDR3: TGCGCCAGCAGCCGTAATTCAGGGGGAAACACCGGGGAGCTGTTTTTT.

The chain employs TRBV5-4 and TRBJ2-7; 7 positions agree with TRBD2. This CDR3 is built from 14 residues. V shed 0 bases, J shed 6 bases, and the junction held 6 bases outside the gene matches. The germline CDR1 and CDR2 sequences are SGHNT and YYREEE (reference sequence). CDR3 amino acids: CASSLVREPSEQYF. In DNA, the CDR3 is TGTGCCAGCAGCTTGGTGCGGGAGCCCTCCGAGCAGTACTTC.

V and J are TRBV29-1 and TRBJ2-3; tentative D call: TRBD2 (6 bases). The CDR3 consists of 17 residues. Germline CDR1 SQVTM, CDR2 ANQGSEA. V was shortened by 5 bases and J by 2 bases, with 23 bases between the two germline ends. The CDR3 nucleotides are TGCAGCGTTACTCCGACAACAGGAGGGACTTACACAGATACGCAGTATTTT. It is translated as CSVTPTTGGTYTDTQYF.

The chain couples TRBV9 to TRBJ2-7; D ambiguous. The V end lost 4 bases, the J end lost 2 bases, and 19 bases lay between the germline ends. Germline-derived CDR1 and CDR2 are SGDLS and YYNGEE. CDR3 length: 16 amino acids. The CDR3 sequence is CASSPQRSVGTYEQYF. DNA for the CDR3: TGTGCCAGCAGCCCCCAGAGGAGCGTTGGAACCTACGAGCAGTACTTC.

The rearrangement uses TRBV6-5 and TRBJ1-1; tentative D call: TRBD1 (6 bases). V dropped 4 bases and J dropped 3 bases, with 9 bases sitting between them. This CDR3 comprises 13 residues. The germline V gene encodes CDR1 MNHEY and CDR2 SVGAGI. The CDR3 sequence is CASSSQGYTEAFF. CDR3 coding DNA: TGTGCCAGCAGTTCTCAGGGGTACACTGAAGCTTTCTTT.

The CDR3 coding sequence is TGTGCCAGCAGCCAACTGGACGGGATTAACACCGGGGAGCTGTTTTTT. This encodes CASSQLDGINTGELFF. The chain couples TRBV14 to TRBJ2-2; possibly TRBD2 for D (5 bases). V was pared by 2 bases and J by 2 bases, with 12 bases between. The CDR3 is 16 amino acids. Germline loops: CDR1 SGHDN, CDR2 FVKESK.

This clone is a singleton in its sample. The V and J genes are TRBV11-3 and TRBJ2-1; 14 positions match TRBD2. The CDR3 has 18 amino acids. Trimming removed 5 bases from V and 10 bases from J; junction bases left unmatched: 16. Germline V gene data show CDR1 as SGHNT and CDR2 as YENEEA. The DNA for the CDR3 is TGTGCCAGCAGCCACGGACTAGCGGGAGGTCCCTCGGGGAGGGAGCAGTTCTTC. It translates to CASSHGLAGGPSGREQFF.

V usage is TRBV27 and J usage is TRBJ2-7, with a tentative D call TRBD2 (6 bases). V dropped 7 bases and J dropped 0 bases, with 13 bases sitting between them. This CDR3 is built from 14 residues. Germline V gene sequence: CDR1 MNHEY, CDR2 SMNVEV (reference sequence). The DNA of the CDR3 is TGTGCCAGCACCCCCGGACTATCCTCCTACGAGCAGTACTTC. This translates into CASTPGLSSYEQYF.

The J gene is TRBJ1-4, the V gene TRBV19; D unclear. Germline V gene data show CDR1 as LNHDA and CDR2 as SQIVND (reference sequence). The V and J ends lost 9 bases and 2 bases respectively, with 19 bases between them. The CDR3 extends over 16 amino acids. CDR3 in DNA: TGTGCCAGCGGCGATGGGTACCTGACTACTAATGAAAAACTGTTTTTT. This encodes CASGDGYLTTNEKLFF.

This chain connects TRBV5-5 to TRBJ2-3; perhaps TRBD1 as D (5 bases). V was cut by 0 bases and J by 3 bases, with 8 bases left in between. CDR3 length: 14 residues. Germline CDR1 SGHKS, CDR2 YYEKEE (reference sequence). The CDR3 nucleotides read TGTGCCAGCAGCTTGGCCCCAGGGACAGATACGCAGTATTTT. Its protein product is CASSLAPGTDTQYF.

The CDR3 DNA reads TGTGCCAGCAGCCAAGATCAACAGGATGGCGAGCAGTACTTC. Translating it yields CASSQDQQDGEQYF. The rearrangement joins TRBV4-2 to TRBJ2-7; possible D gene TRBD1, 5 bases. This CDR3 has 14 amino acids. Germline CDR1 reads LGHNA; CDR2 reads YNFKEQ. V was pared by 0 bases and J by 6 bases, with 12 bases between.

In nucleotides, the CDR3 is TGTGCCTGGAGTGTTCAGGGCCGTGAAGCTTTCTTT. Translated, it gives CAWSVQGREAFF. The rearrangement joins TRBV30 to TRBJ1-1, with D perhaps TRBD1 (5 bases). In germline, CDR1 is GTSNPN, CDR2 SVGIG (reference sequence). CDR3 length: 12 amino acids. Trimming took 0 bases from V and 7 from J, leaving 9 bases between them.

This clone was seen only a few times. The gene calls are TRBV5-3 and TRBJ2-1, with 13 bases aligning to TRBD2. TRBV5-3 belongs to the ORF category, with a function that is uncertain. This CDR3 comprises 22 residues. V shed 3 bases and J 4 bases; nucleotides not matched to a gene: 22. The CDR3 reads CARSYPWTSGRLGIGAYNEQFF. The CDR3 nucleotides are TGTGCCAGAAGCTACCCTTGGACTAGCGGGAGACTCGGAATCGGGGCGTACAATGAGCAGTTCTTC.

This clone was seen only once. The chain employs TRBV2 and TRBJ2-7; 12 nucleotides line up with TRBD2. Germline V gene sequence: CDR1 SNHLY, CDR2 FYNNEI. The CDR3 spans 13 residues. V trimming: 6 bases; J trimming: 7 bases; junction bases outside the gene matches: 4. The CDR3 loop reads CASRLLAGGEQYF. The DNA of the CDR3 is TGTGCCAGCAGACTACTAGCGGGAGGTGAGCAGTACTTC. The variable domain in full, completed from reference TRBV2 and TRBJ2-7, reads EPEVTQTPSHQVTQMGQEVILRCVPISNHLYFYWYRQILGQKVEFLVSFYNNEISEKSEIFDDQFSVERPDGSNFTLKIRSTKLEDSAMYFCASRLLAGGEQYFGPGTRLTVT.

This clone was observed a handful of times. The chain carries TRBV7-2 and TRBJ1-1; 8 positions agree with TRBD1. Germline V gene data show CDR1 as SGHTA and CDR2 as FQGNSA. The V segment lost 9 bases and the J segment 5 bases; nucleotides outside the gene matches: 8. The CDR3 runs to 13 residues. CDR3 region: CASLQGDGTEAFF. CDR3 DNA: TGTGCCAGTTTACAGGGGGACGGGACTGAAGCTTTCTTT. Filled out from reference TRBV7-2 and TRBJ1-1, the complete variable domain reads GAGVSQSPSNKVTEKGKDVELRCDPISGHTALYWYRQSLGQGLEFLIYFQGNSAPDKSGLPSDRFSAERTGGSVSTLTIQRTQQEDSAVYLCASLQGDGTEAFFGQGTRLTVV.

The V gene is TRBV7-2, the J gene TRBJ1-1, with 7 bases lining up with TRBD1. The CDR3 is made up of 14 amino acids. Per the germline V gene, CDR1 is SGHTA and CDR2 is FQGNSA. V trimming: 2 bases; J trimming: 5 bases; junction bases outside the gene matches: 5. The CDR3 sequence is CASSLRRTGTEAFF. CDR3 nucleotide sequence: TGTGCCAGCAGCTTACGGAGGACAGGAACTGAAGCTTTCTTT.

This chain joins TRBV28 and TRBJ1-2, with D unclear. Germline loops: CDR1 MDHEN, CDR2 SYDVKM. The CDR3 contains 12 residues. V was cut by 8 bases and J by 8 bases, with 15 bases left in between. CDR3 protein: CASYVGQWGYTF. The CDR3 DNA follows: TGTGCCAGCTACGTTGGCCAGTGGGGCTACACCTTC.

The V call is TRBV11-2, the J call TRBJ2-1, with TRBD2 matching over 8 bases. CDR1 and CDR2 (germline): SGHAT, FQNNGV. CDR3 size: 13 residues. With V trimmed by 4 bases and J by 8 bases, 4 bases remained unmatched. In DNA, the CDR3 is TGTGCCAGCAGCTCGGGACTAGGTTATGAGCAGTTCTTC. Amino acid sequence: CASSSGLGYEQFF.

This clone was counted once. The CDR3 nucleotides read TGCGCCAGCAGCTCCCAGCCGGCGGGAACTGGCCCAGATACGCAGTATTTT. Protein: CASSSQPAGTGPDTQYF. The chain links TRBV5-1 to TRBJ2-3, with D perhaps matching TRBD2 (6 bases). Trimming left V 3 bases short and J 4 bases short, with 21 bases between. The CDR3 is 17 amino acids. Germline lookup yields CDR1 SGHRS and CDR2 YFSETQ.

V and J are TRBV19 and TRBJ2-7; weak D call: TRBD2 (6 bases). This CDR3 spans 15 amino acids. Trimming took 1 base from V and 3 from J, leaving 13 bases between them. Germline V gene data show CDR1 as LNHDA and CDR2 as SQIVND (reference sequence). CDR3 bases: TGTGCCAGTAGTATAGCTGCGGACGGGGGCTACGAGCAGTACTTC. This gives the protein CASSIAADGGYEQYF.

V and J are TRBV2 and TRBJ2-5, with 7 bases that match TRBD2. This CDR3 is 15 amino acids long. In germline, CDR1 is SNHLY, CDR2 FYNNEI. V was clipped by 6 bases and J by 5 bases; unmatched bases: 12. The DNA for the CDR3 is TGTGCCAGCAGCGCCCTAGGCGGGAGTAAGGAGACCCAGTACTTC. This translates into CASSALGGSKETQYF.

The chain links TRBV7-9 to TRBJ2-5; TRBD2 is a possible D gene (7 bases). The germline CDR1 and CDR2 sequences are SEHNR and FQNEAQ (reference sequence). V lost 1 base, J lost 3 bases, and 15 bases lay in between. There are 16 residues in the CDR3. In nucleotides, the CDR3 is TGTGCCAGCAGCTTAGGCGGGGGCCTCAGAGAAGAGACCCAGTACTTC. Translated, it gives CASSLGGGLREETQYF.

The chain has TRBV19 and TRBJ1-1; D not certain. The CDR3 runs to 15 residues. Trimming removed 1 base at V and 6 bases at J, with 15 bases between. CDR1 and CDR2 from the germline V gene are LNHDA and SQIVND (reference sequence). This CDR3 is CASSIGPGGPAEAFF. In nucleotides, the CDR3 is TGTGCCAGTAGTATAGGCCCGGGAGGGCCCGCTGAAGCTTTCTTT.

CDR3 sequence reads: CASSPTPVGGNTGELFF. In DNA form, the CDR3 reads TGTGCCAGCAGCCCCACCCCGGTGGGGGGGAACACCGGGGAGCTGTTTTTT. The rearrangement joins TRBV9 to TRBJ2-2, with D possibly TRBD2 on 6 matching bases. The CDR3 contains 17 residues. Germline V gene sequence: CDR1 SGDLS, CDR2 YYNGEE. Deletions cut 4 bases from V and 1 base from J, with 17 bases between.

This chain uses TRBV10-3 with TRBJ2-3; 7 bases line up with TRBD1. The junction had 8 bases not matched to a gene; V was cut back by 4 bases and J by 4 bases. The CDR3 loop spans 15 amino acids. The germline gives CDR1 ENHRY, CDR2 SYGVKD. The CDR3 spells CAISGTGVRSDTQYF. In DNA form, the CDR3 reads TGTGCCATCAGTGGAACAGGGGTGAGGTCAGATACGCAGTATTTT.

This clone was detected only a few times. CDR3 amino acids: CASSASTNTGELFF. CDR3 bases: TGTGCCAGCAGCGCCTCTACGAACACCGGGGAGCTGTTTTTT. The rearrangement uses TRBV9 and TRBJ2-2; D ambiguous. V lost 3 bases and J 0 bases, leaving 6 bases between the germline ends. There are 14 residues in the CDR3. Germline CDR1 reads SGDLS; CDR2 reads YYNGEE.

The chain employs TRBV19 and TRBJ1-5, with D possibly matching TRBD1 (6 bases). V dropped 6 bases and J dropped 7 bases, with 16 bases sitting between them. Germline V gives CDR1 LNHDA, CDR2 SQIVND (reference sequence). This CDR3 has 14 amino acids. The CDR3 nucleotides are TGTGCCAGTAGGCTCGGGGGAGGGGGACAGCCCCAGCATTTT. Encoded protein: CASRLGGGGQPQHF. Variable domain in full (rest from reference TRBV19 and TRBJ1-5): DGGITQSPKYLFRKEGQNVTLSCEQNLNHDAMYWYRQDPGQGLRLIYYSQIVNDFQKGDIAEGYSVSREKKESFPLTVTSAQKNPTAFYLCASRLGGGGQPQHFGDGTRLSIL.